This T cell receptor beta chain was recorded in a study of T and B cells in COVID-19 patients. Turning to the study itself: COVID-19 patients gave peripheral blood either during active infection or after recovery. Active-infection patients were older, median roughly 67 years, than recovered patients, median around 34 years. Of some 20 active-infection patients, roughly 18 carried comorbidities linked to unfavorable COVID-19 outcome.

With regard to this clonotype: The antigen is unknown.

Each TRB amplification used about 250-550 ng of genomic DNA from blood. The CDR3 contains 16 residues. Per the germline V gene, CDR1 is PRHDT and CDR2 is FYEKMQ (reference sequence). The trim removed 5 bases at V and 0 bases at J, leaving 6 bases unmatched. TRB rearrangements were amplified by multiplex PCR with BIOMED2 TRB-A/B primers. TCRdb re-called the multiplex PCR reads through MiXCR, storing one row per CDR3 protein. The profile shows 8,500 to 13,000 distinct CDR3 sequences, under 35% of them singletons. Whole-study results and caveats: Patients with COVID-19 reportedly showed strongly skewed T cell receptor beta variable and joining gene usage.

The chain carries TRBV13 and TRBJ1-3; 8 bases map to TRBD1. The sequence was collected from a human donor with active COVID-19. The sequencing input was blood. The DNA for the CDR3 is TGTGCCAGCAGCACCCGGGACAGGCTCTCTGGAAACACCATATATTTT. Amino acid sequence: CASSTRDRLSGNTIYF. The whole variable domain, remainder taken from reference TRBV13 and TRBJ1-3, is AAGVIQSPRHLIKEKRETATLKCYPIPRHDTVYWYQQGPGQDPQFLISFYEKMQSDKGSIPDRFSAQQFSDYHSELNMSSLELGDSALYFCASSTRDRLSGNTIYFGEGSWLTVV.